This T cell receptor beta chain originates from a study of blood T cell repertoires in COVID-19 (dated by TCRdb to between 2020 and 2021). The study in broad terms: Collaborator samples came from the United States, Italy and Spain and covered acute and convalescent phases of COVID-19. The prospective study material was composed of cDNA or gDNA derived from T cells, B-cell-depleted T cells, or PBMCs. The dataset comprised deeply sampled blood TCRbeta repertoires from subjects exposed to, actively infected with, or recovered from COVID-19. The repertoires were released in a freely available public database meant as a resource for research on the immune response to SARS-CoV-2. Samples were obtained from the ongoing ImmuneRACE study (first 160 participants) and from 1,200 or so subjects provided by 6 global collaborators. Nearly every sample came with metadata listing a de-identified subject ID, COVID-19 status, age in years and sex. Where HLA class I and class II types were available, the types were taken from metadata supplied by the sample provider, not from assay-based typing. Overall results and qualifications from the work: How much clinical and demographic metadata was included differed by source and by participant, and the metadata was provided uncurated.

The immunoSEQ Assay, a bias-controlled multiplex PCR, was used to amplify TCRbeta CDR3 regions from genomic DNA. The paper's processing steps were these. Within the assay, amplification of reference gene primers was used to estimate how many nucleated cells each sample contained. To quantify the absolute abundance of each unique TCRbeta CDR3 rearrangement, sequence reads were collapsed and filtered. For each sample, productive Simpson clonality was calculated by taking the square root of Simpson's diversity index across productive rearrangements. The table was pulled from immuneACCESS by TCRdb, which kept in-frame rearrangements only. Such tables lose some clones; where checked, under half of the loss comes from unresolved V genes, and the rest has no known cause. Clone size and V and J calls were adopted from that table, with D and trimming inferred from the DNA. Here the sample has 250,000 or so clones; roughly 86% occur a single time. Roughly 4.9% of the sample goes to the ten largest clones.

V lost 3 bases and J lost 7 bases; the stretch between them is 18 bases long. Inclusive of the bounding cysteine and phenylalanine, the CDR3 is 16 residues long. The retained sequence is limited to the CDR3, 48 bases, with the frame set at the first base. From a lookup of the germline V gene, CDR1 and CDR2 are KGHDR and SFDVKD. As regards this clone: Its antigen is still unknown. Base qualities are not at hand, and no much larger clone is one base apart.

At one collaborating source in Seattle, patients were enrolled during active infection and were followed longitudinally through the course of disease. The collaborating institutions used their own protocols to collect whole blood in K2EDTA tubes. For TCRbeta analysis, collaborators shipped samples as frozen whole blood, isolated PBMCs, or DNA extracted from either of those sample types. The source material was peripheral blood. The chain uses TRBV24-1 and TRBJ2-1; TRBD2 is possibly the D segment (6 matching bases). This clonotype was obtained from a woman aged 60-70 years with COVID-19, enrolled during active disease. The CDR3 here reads CATSDPLVGLRNEQFF. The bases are TGTGCCACCAGTGATCCCCTGGTGGGACTTAGGAATGAGCAGTTCTTC.